These 9 T cell receptor beta chains share one sample of origin, sequenced in a study of cytomegalovirus exposure and HLA in healthy donors. Profiled with immunoSEQ multiplex PCR; TCRdb holds only in-frame clones, not every one. This table holds 100,000 to 120,000 clones, 89% found once. Sequenced input: PBMCs. The source of these receptors is a woman aged 18-29 years in good health and CMV-seronegative.

The DNA of the CDR3 is TGTGCCAGCAGTGAACGACACCGGATGGAGGGGAATGAGCAGTTCTTC. The encoded protein is CASSERHRMEGNEQFF. This chain joins TRBV6-1 and TRBJ2-1; D is perhaps TRBD2 (6 bases). This CDR3 comprises 16 residues. The germline CDR1 and CDR2 sequences are MNHNS and SASEGT. V lost 2 bases to trimming and J lost 7 bases, with 18 bases between them.

V usage is TRBV4-2 and J usage is TRBJ2-4, with 8 bases fitting TRBD2. The V gene end was trimmed by 1 base and the J gene end by 3 bases; junction bases not matched to a gene: 8. Germline assignment: CDR1 LGHNA and CDR2 YNFKEQ. CDR3 size: 17 residues. CDR3 sequence reads: CASSQVVAGLNKNIQYF. The CDR3 region has the DNA TGTGCCAGCAGCCAAGTGGTAGCGGGGCTAAACAAAAACATTCAGTACTTC.

This chain links TRBV7-9 with TRBJ2-3; 16 bases agree with TRBD2. CDR3 length equals 16 residues. The germline gives CDR1 SEHNR, CDR2 FQNEAQ (reference sequence). With V trimmed by 5 bases and J by 6 bases, 5 bases remained unmatched. The CDR3 nucleotides are TGTGCCAGCAGCGAGGGACTAGCGGGAGGGAGGGATACGCAGTATTTT. Translating gives CASSEGLAGGRDTQYF.

This chain connects TRBV4-3 to TRBJ2-6, with TRBD1 matching 7 bases. Germline assignment: CDR1 LGHNA and CDR2 YSLEER. V dropped 4 bases and J dropped 2; count of bases not matched to a gene: 14. This CDR3 comprises 19 residues. This CDR3 reads CASSREKKGAKAGANVLTF. The CDR3, as DNA: TGCGCCAGCAGCCGCGAAAAAAAGGGGGCGAAGGCTGGGGCCAACGTCCTGACTTTC.

The rearrangement joins TRBV9 to TRBJ2-7, with D possibly TRBD2 on 6 matching bases. Trimming stripped 4 bases from V and 2 bases from J, with 16 bases between. From germline, CDR1 is SGDLS and CDR2 YYNGEE. The CDR3 totals 15 residues. Here the CDR3 DNA reads TGTGCCAGCAGCCAGGGAAGCGCGGGGCCCTACGAGCAGTACTTC. As protein: CASSQGSAGPYEQYF.

This chain uses TRBV5-1 with TRBJ2-2; unclear D gene. The V end was cut by 4 bases, the J end by 10 bases, with 14 bases between. CDR1 is SGHRS and CDR2 is YFSETQ in the germline V gene. This CDR3 is 13 amino acids long. The CDR3: CASSDKAGEELFF. The CDR3 DNA reads as TGCGCCAGCAGCGATAAAGCCGGAGAGGAGCTGTTTTTT.

This sequence joins TRBV11-2 and TRBJ1-5, with D possibly being TRBD1 (6 bases). Trimming left V 2 bases short and J 0 bases short, with 8 bases between. Per the germline V gene, CDR1 is SGHAT and CDR2 is FQNNGV. This CDR3 region has 15 residues. The chain's CDR3 is CASSLWDNSNQPQHF. The CDR3 nucleotides read TGTGCCAGCAGCTTATGGGACAATAGCAATCAGCCCCAGCATTTT.

The chain couples TRBV20-1 to TRBJ2-3; D is perhaps TRBD2 (5 bases). The CDR3 covers 11 residues. The V end lost 7 bases, the J end lost 4 bases, and 9 bases lay between the germline ends. Germline-derived CDR1 and CDR2 are DFQATT and SNEGSKA (reference sequence). CDR3: CSVAGPDTQYF. CDR3 DNA: TGCAGTGTGGCGGGCCCAGATACGCAGTATTTT.

The rearrangement joins TRBV20-1 to TRBJ2-2; D call uncertain. V lost 6 bases, J lost 5 bases, and 7 bases lay in between. This CDR3 comprises 11 residues. Germline-derived CDR1 and CDR2 are DFQATT and SNEGSKA (reference sequence). This CDR3 is CSATETGELFF. CDR3 nucleotide sequence: TGCAGTGCCACAGAGACCGGGGAGCTGTTTTTT.